These 13 T cell receptor beta chains share one sample of origin, sequenced in a study of blood T cells in healthy people across ages. Then a second PCR, running about 6 to 12 cycles, was carried out with a sample-barcoded 5' primer and a J-beta primer mix. MiXCR, run by TCRdb on the 5' RACE reads, gives a single entry per CDR3 protein. The sample has 800,000 or so distinct CDR3 sequences, more than 20% seen once. The same data also contributed to another study, on T cells of mothers and their children.

Input material: blood. These receptors were collected from a boy younger than 18 in good health.

The genes are TRBV20-1 and TRBJ2-1; TRBD2 agrees at 8 bases. CDR3 length: 13 amino acids. V dropped 4 bases and J dropped 10; count of bases not matched to a gene: 9. Looked up from germline, CDR1 is DFQATT and CDR2 is SNEGSKA (reference sequence). The CDR3, as DNA: TGCAGTGCTACTCGATCGGGACTAGACGAGCAGTTCTTC. Translated: CSATRSGLDEQFF.

This clonotype turned up a few times. The V gene is TRBV4-3, the J gene TRBJ2-5, with D tentatively TRBD1 (6 bases). V lost 0 bases and J 5 bases, leaving 13 bases between the germline ends. The CDR3 totals 15 residues. Germline V gene data show CDR1 as LGHNA and CDR2 as YSLEER. CDR3 DNA sequence: TGCGCCAGCAGCCAAGATCAGGGGCGTCGGGAGACCCAGTACTTC. This codes for CASSQDQGRRETQYF.

This clonotype was recorded a few times. The chain links TRBV6-1 to TRBJ1-1; perhaps TRBD1 as D (5 bases). V was cut by 6 bases and J by 0 bases, with 17 bases left in between. The germline V gene has CDR1 MNHNS and CDR2 SASEGT. The CDR3 is made up of 16 amino acids. The CDR3 DNA reads TGTGCCAGCAGCCTATCCGGGGGTCCTATGAACACTGAAGCTTTCTTT. Amino acid sequence: CASSLSGGPMNTEAFF.

The J gene is TRBJ2-6, the V gene TRBV12-3 or TRBV12-4, with D unclear. V dropped 6 bases and J dropped 2 bases, with 11 bases sitting between them. The CDR3 is 15 residues long. The CDR3 sequence is CASRRDTAGANVLTF. As DNA, the CDR3 is TGTGCCAGCAGGAGAGACACAGCTGGGGCCAACGTCCTGACTTTC.

V and J are TRBV29-1 and TRBJ2-7; 10 bases are a match to TRBD1. J was trimmed by 9 bases and V by 7 bases; bases with no gene match: 12. Germline V lookup: CDR1 SQVTM, CDR2 ANQGSEA. The CDR3 is 13 residues long. CDR3 amino acids: CSAYRDRGSLQYF. DNA of the CDR3: TGCAGCGCTTATCGGGACAGGGGTTCACTGCAGTACTTC.

This clonotype showed up just a few times. This chain connects TRBV29-1 to TRBJ2-1, with 9 bases fitting TRBD1. The CDR3 totals 16 residues. CDR1 SQVTM and CDR2 ANQGSEA come from the germline V gene. V lost 7 bases to trimming and J lost 0 bases; unmatched junction nucleotides: 10. CDR3 DNA sequence: TGCAGCGCGGACGTAGTGGACAGGGGCTCCTACAATGAGCAGTTCTTC. It is translated as CSADVVDRGSYNEQFF.

In its sample, this clonotype was seen a few times. The chain links TRBV12-3 or TRBV12-4 to TRBJ2-3; D unclear. The CDR3 is 14 amino acids. The ends were cut back, 4 bases at V and 6 bases at J, with 14 bases in the middle. The CDR3 is CASSSGRLGDTQYF. For the CDR3, the DNA is TGTGCCAGCAGTTCCGGCCGCCTAGGGGATACGCAGTATTTT.

This chain joins TRBV7-2 and TRBJ1-4, with a tentative D call TRBD1 (6 bases). The CDR3 consists of 15 residues. CDR1 and CDR2 (germline): SGHTA, FQGNSA. The V and J ends lost 5 bases and 0 bases respectively, with 10 bases between them. Here the CDR3 DNA reads TGTGCCAGCAGCCACGGGACAACAACTAATGAAAAACTGTTTTTT. Its protein product is CASSHGTTTNEKLFF.

The CDR3 DNA is TGTGCCATCAGTGAGTCTTTCAGGTGGCGATTCCGGTGGGCAGATACGCAGTATTTT. Translation gives CAISESFRWRFRWADTQYF. The chain carries TRBV10-3 and TRBJ2-3; the D is unclear. CDR1 is ENHRY, CDR2 SYGVKD, per germline. The CDR3 has 19 residues. The ends were cut back, 0 bases at V and 4 bases at J, with 23 bases in the middle.

Details on this clonotype: One end of the junction is discordant with germline, which a read error may explain. The rearrangement joins TRBV11-3 to TRBJ2-1, with no clear D. The germline V gene has CDR1 SGHNT and CDR2 YENEEA. CDR3 length: 13 amino acids. CDR3: CASSLDMGSLQFF. The CDR3 coding sequence is TGTGCCAGCAGCCTAGATATGGGCAGCTTGCAGTTCTTC. Full variable domain (rest looked up from reference TRBV11-3 and TRBJ2-1): EAGVVQSPRYKIIEKKQPVAFWCNPISGHNTLYWYLQNLGQGPELLIRYENEEAVDDSQLPKDRFSAERLKGVDSTLKIQPAELGDSAVYLCASSLDMGSLQFFGPGTRLTVL.

This clonotype has more than one count but fewer than ten. This rearrangement joins TRBV7-2 to TRBJ2-4, with a tentative D call TRBD2 (6 bases). Germline CDR1 reads SGHTA; CDR2 reads FQGNSA. This CDR3 is 16 amino acids long. The V end lost 0 bases, the J end lost 2 bases, and 11 bases lay between the germline ends. The CDR3 sequence: CASSLAQGLPKNIQYF. The CDR3 region has the DNA TGTGCCAGCAGCTTAGCGCAAGGACTACCCAAAAACATTCAGTACTTC.

The J gene is TRBJ1-6, the V gene TRBV5-6, with D possibly matching TRBD1 (5 bases). V was cut by 5 bases and J by 9 bases, with 12 bases left in between. Germline lookup yields CDR1 SGHDT and CDR2 YYEEEE. This CDR3 is built from 13 residues. The chain's CDR3 is CASRKQGASPLHF. The CDR3 DNA is TGTGCCAGCAGGAAGCAGGGAGCTTCACCCCTCCACTTT.

This clonotype was observed a handful of times. The chain joins TRBV29-1 to TRBJ2-3, with 7 bases that match TRBD2. This CDR3 spans 15 amino acids. Losses at the gene ends were 7 bases for V and 0 bases for J; bases not matched to a gene: 10. CDR1 is SQVTM, CDR2 ANQGSEA, per germline. The CDR3 region is CSAALGGVSTDTQYF. In nucleotides, the CDR3 is TGCAGCGCCGCCCTGGGAGGGGTTAGCACAGATACGCAGTATTTT.